These 14 T cell receptor beta chains were all obtained from the same sample, sequenced in a study of cytomegalovirus exposure and HLA in healthy donors. The data were produced by immunoSEQ multiplex PCR, yet TCRdb's version contains in-frame clones alone and is incomplete. The sample lists 130,000 to 150,000 clones; about 90% were seen once. The sequenced sample was PBMCs. These receptors were collected from a woman aged 18-29 years in good health and CMV-seropositive.

This sequence joins TRBV28 and TRBJ1-2, with 8 positions matching TRBD1. From germline, CDR1 is MDHEN and CDR2 SYDVKM. The CDR3 loop spans 18 amino acids. The ends lost 5 bases at V and 4 bases at J; junction bases unmatched: 18. CDR3 amino acids: CASSKRQGMDFTPYGYTF. Written as DNA, the CDR3 is TGTGCCAGCAGTAAGCGACAGGGGATGGATTTTACTCCCTATGGCTACACCTTC.

The chain is built from TRBV5-1 and TRBJ1-4; D is unresolved. CDR1 and CDR2 from the germline V gene are SGHRS and YFSETQ. The germline V and J ends were trimmed by 4 bases and 7 bases, with 17 bases remaining between them. The CDR3 sequence is 15 residues long. The CDR3 sequence is CASSGVGSLGEKLFF. The CDR3 DNA is TGCGCCAGCAGCGGTGTGGGCTCTCTGGGTGAAAAACTGTTTTTT.

The rearrangement links TRBV5-4 to TRBJ1-6, with 9 positions matching TRBD1. The CDR3 is made up of 16 amino acids. The junction had 5 bases not matched to a gene; V was cut back by 4 bases and J by 3 bases. Germline lookup yields CDR1 SGHNT and CDR2 YYREEE (reference sequence). In nucleotides, the CDR3 is TGTGCCAGCAGCGCGGGACAGGGCGACTATAATTCACCCCTCCACTTT. This encodes CASSAGQGDYNSPLHF. The variable domain in full, with the rest retrieved from reference TRBV5-4 and TRBJ1-6, is ETGVTQSPTHLIKTRGQQVTLRCSSQSGHNTVSWYQQALGQGPQFIFQYYREEENGRGNFPPRFSGLQFPNYSSELNVNALELDDSALYLCASSAGQGDYNSPLHFGNGTRLTVT.

This chain connects TRBV5-1 to TRBJ2-1; perhaps TRBD2 as D (6 bases). The CDR3 has 15 residues. Looked up from germline, CDR1 is SGHRS and CDR2 is YFSETQ. With 0 bases removed from V and 5 bases from J, the gap between germline ends came to 12 bases. CDR3 coding DNA: TGCGCCAGCAGCTTGGCTCTGGGAGGCCACAATGAGCAGTTCTTC. Protein: CASSLALGGHNEQFF.

V and J are TRBV27 and TRBJ2-7; maybe TRBD1 (5 bases). This CDR3 contains 12 residues. Germline V gene data show CDR1 as MNHEY and CDR2 as SMNVEV (reference sequence). V lost 7 bases, J lost 4 bases, and 11 bases lay in between. Here the CDR3 reads CASIGHLYEQYF. DNA of the CDR3: TGTGCCAGCATCGGACATTTATACGAGCAGTACTTC.

The chain recombines TRBV5-1 with TRBJ1-2, with TRBD1 as a possible D gene (6 bases). The CDR3 spans 13 residues. The V gene lost 4 bases and the J gene lost 6 bases, with 13 bases spanning the gap. Germline V CDR1 and CDR2: SGHRS, YFSETQ. The CDR3 bases are TGCGCCAGCAGCCCTATACAGGGTGATGGCTACACCTTC. It translates to CASSPIQGDGYTF.

The chain joins TRBV5-1 to TRBJ2-4; TRBD1 matches at 7 bases. Germline CDR1 SGHRS, CDR2 YFSETQ. The CDR3 consists of 14 residues. V trimming: 4 bases; J trimming: 2 bases; junction bases outside the gene matches: 3. CDR3 sequence (DNA): TGCGCCAGCAGCCCGGGACAGTCCAAAAACATTCAGTACTTC. It specifies CASSPGQSKNIQYF.

The rearrangement joins TRBV6-5 to TRBJ2-1; 7 nucleotides agree with TRBD1. Germline trimming cut 2 bases from V and 6 bases from J; bases unmatched to any gene: 7. Germline V gives CDR1 MNHEY, CDR2 SVGAGI. The CDR3 spans 15 residues. The CDR3 nucleotides are TGTGCCAGCAGTTACACCCTCAGACAGGGCAATGAGCAGTTCTTC. Its protein is CASSYTLRQGNEQFF.

The chain employs TRBV4-1 and TRBJ2-3, with 12 positions matching TRBD2. The germline gives CDR1 MGHRA, CDR2 YSYEKL. This CDR3 has 21 residues. V dropped 0 bases and J dropped 7; count of bases not matched to a gene: 20. CDR3: CASSQDSASGRAPGALNTQYF. CDR3 nucleotides: TGCGCCAGCAGCCAAGATTCGGCTAGCGGGAGGGCCCCCGGGGCCCTGAATACGCAGTATTTT.

CDR3 DNA: TGCAGCGTTAAGGACAGGGAGGACTATCAGCCCCAGCATTTT. Protein sequence: CSVKDREDYQPQHF. The chain couples TRBV29-1 to TRBJ1-5; TRBD1 agrees at 8 bases. From germline, CDR1 is SQVTM and CDR2 ANQGSEA. The CDR3 covers 14 residues. V shed 5 bases, J shed 5 bases, and the junction held 8 bases outside the gene matches.

The chain recombines TRBV7-8 with TRBJ1-4, with 10 bases fitting TRBD1. The ends lost 5 bases at V and 8 bases at J; junction bases unmatched: 8. The CDR3 runs to 15 residues. Germline CDR1 SGHVS, CDR2 FQNEAQ. In DNA form, the CDR3 reads TGTGCCAGCAGCCTCCGACAGGGGGCGGAGGAAAAACTGTTTTTT. Translation: CASSLRQGAEEKLFF.

This rearrangement joins TRBV21-1 to TRBJ2-7; TRBD1 is the table's D call, not checked against the DNA. TRBV21-1 corresponds to a pseudogene. The CDR3 runs to 15 residues. Here the CDR3 reads CASSSKDRMTYEQYF. CDR3 DNA sequence: TGTGCCAGCAGCTCGAAGGACAGAATGACCTACGAGCAGTACTTC.

The chain recombines TRBV5-1 with TRBJ2-7, with TRBD2 matching 8 bases. V was pared by 1 base and J by 0 bases, with 3 bases of the junction left unmatched. From germline, CDR1 is SGHRS and CDR2 YFSETQ. The CDR3 is 15 residues long. CDR3 region: CASSLTSGSSYEQYF. For the CDR3, the DNA is TGCGCCAGCAGCTTGACCAGCGGGAGCTCCTACGAGCAGTACTTC.

The chain couples TRBV27 to TRBJ2-1; TRBD1 matches 11 bases. In germline, CDR1 is MNHEY, CDR2 SMNVEV (reference sequence). The CDR3 runs to 15 residues. J lost 8 bases, V lost 2 bases, and 5 bases had no gene match. CDR3 bases: TGTGCCAGCAGTTTAGGGACAGGGGGGGTGGATGAGCAGTTCTTC. It specifies CASSLGTGGVDEQFF.